The entry that follows covers one TCR beta chain sequence. What it binds is unknown. Trimming left V 2 bases short and J 2 bases short, with 13 bases between. Germline lookup yields CDR1 MNHNS and CDR2 SASEGT. The CDR3 contains 15 residues. The protocol was immunoSEQ multiplex PCR, while the TCRdb copy is restricted to in-frame clones and leaves out a portion. The table records millions of clones, less than 95% of them present only once. CD8 cells classed as naive were CD45RO-negative and positively selected for CCR7, excluding terminally differentiated effector memory CD45RA+ cells. The entry originates in a study of shared clonotypes between healthy human individuals. Regarding the study as a whole: In the sorted subsets, rarefaction showed sequencing was incomplete despite large depth.

Sequencing was carried out using naive CD8+ T cells sorted from blood. The chain joins TRBV6-1 to TRBJ2-7; D perhaps matches TRBD2 (6 bases). The clonotype originates from a young man in good health. The CDR3 DNA follows: TGTGCCAGCAGTGAAACGAAGGGCGGGGCCTACGAGCAGTACTTC. Encoded protein: CASSETKGGAYEQYF.